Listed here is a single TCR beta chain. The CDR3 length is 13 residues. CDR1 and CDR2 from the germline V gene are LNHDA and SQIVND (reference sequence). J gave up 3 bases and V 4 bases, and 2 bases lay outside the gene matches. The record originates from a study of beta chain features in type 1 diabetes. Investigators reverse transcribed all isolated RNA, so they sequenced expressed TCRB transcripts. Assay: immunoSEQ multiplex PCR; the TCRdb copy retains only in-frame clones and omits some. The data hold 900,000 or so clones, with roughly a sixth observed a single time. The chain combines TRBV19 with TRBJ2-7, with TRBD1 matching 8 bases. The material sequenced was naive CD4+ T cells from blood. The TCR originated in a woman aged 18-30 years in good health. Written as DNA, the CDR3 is TGTGCCAGTAGTACGGGACAGGACTACGAGCAGTACTTC. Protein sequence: CASSTGQDYEQYF.